Following are 10 T cell receptor beta chains from one sample sequenced in a study of cytomegalovirus exposure and HLA in healthy donors. Libraries were prepared by immunoSEQ multiplex PCR; TCRdb keeps only in-frame clonotypes and omits some of them. Of approximately 200,000 clones in the sample, about 90% were seen once. The sequenced sample consisted of PBMCs. These receptors were collected from a young woman in good health and CMV-seronegative.

The V and J genes are TRBV23-1 and TRBJ1-5; TRBD1 matches 11 bases. TRBV23-1 is placed among ORFs of uncertain function. Losses at the gene ends were 3 bases for V and 5 bases for J; bases not matched to a gene: 15. The CDR3 sequence is 19 residues long. The DNA for the CDR3 is TGCGCCAGCAGTCACGATTCATTACGGACAGGGGGCGCGTATCAGCCCCAGCATTTT. Amino acids: CASSHDSLRTGGAYQPQHF.

The chain has TRBV14 and TRBJ2-1, with D unclear. The CDR3 loop spans 16 amino acids. V lost 3 bases and J 0 bases, leaving 12 bases between the germline ends. From germline, CDR1 is SGHDN and CDR2 FVKESK. DNA of the CDR3: TGTGCCAGCAGCCATTGGGCTCCCGGCTCCTACAATGAGCAGTTCTTC. It specifies CASSHWAPGSYNEQFF. Variable domain in full (rest from reference TRBV14 and TRBJ2-1): EAGVTQFPSHSVIEKGQTVTLRCDPISGHDNLYWYRRVMGKEIKFLLHFVKESKQDESGMPNNRFLAERTGGTYSTLKVQPAELEDSGVYFCASSHWAPGSYNEQFFGPGTRLTVL.

The chain carries TRBV2 and TRBJ2-4; D not certain. Germline CDR1 SNHLY, CDR2 FYNNEI. CDR3 length: 14 residues. CDR3 coding DNA: TGTGCAGACGGTGGAGCCCTAGCCAAAAACATTCAGTACTTC. It is translated as CADGGALAKNIQYF.

In DNA, the CDR3 is TGCAGCGTTGATGTGACAGGGACCAGTGACGAGCAGTACTTC. Its translation: CSVDVTGTSDEQYF. This sequence joins TRBV29-1 and TRBJ2-7, with TRBD1 matching over 7 bases. The germline V gene encodes CDR1 SQVTM and CDR2 ANQGSEA. The CDR3 has 14 amino acids. V shed 3 bases and J 5 bases; nucleotides not matched to a gene: 10.

The chain joins TRBV4-2 to TRBJ2-1, with D uncertain. The CDR3 sequence is 12 residues long. Germline CDR1 is LGHNA and CDR2 is YNFKEQ. Trimming removed 3 bases at V and 9 bases at J, with 9 bases between. The CDR3 region is CASSHGWSEQFF. The CDR3, as DNA: TGTGCCAGCAGCCACGGATGGAGTGAGCAGTTCTTC.

This clone has a handful of counts. This sequence joins TRBV11-3 and TRBJ2-1; the D gene is possibly TRBD1 (6 bases). CDR1 is SGHNT, CDR2 YENEEA, per germline. The V gene lost 1 base and the J gene lost 6 bases, with 16 bases spanning the gap. The CDR3 spans 16 residues. The CDR3 nucleotides are TGTGCCAGCAGCTTAGGGACTCTACAGGGTGTCAATGAGCAGTTCTTC. This encodes CASSLGTLQGVNEQFF.

V gene TRBV14 combines with J gene TRBJ1-1; D remains unclear. V lost 0 bases, J lost 0 bases, and 11 bases lay in between. Germline assignment: CDR1 SGHDN and CDR2 FVKESK. This CDR3 is built from 16 residues. In nucleotides, the CDR3 is TGTGCCAGCAGCCAAGACTACTTAAATTTGAACACTGAAGCTTTCTTT. Translation: CASSQDYLNLNTEAFF.

CDR3 protein: CASSFITEAFF. The DNA of the CDR3 is TGTGCCAGCAGTTTCATTACTGAAGCTTTCTTT. The rearrangement links TRBV27 to TRBJ1-1; no clear D. V was pared by 3 bases and J by 5 bases, with 4 bases between. Germline V gene lookup returns CDR1 MNHEY and CDR2 SMNVEV (reference sequence). The CDR3 contains 11 residues.

The J gene is TRBJ2-2, the V gene TRBV7-9; weak D call: TRBD1 (6 bases). V was clipped by 1 base and J by 4 bases, with 13 bases between them. Looked up from germline, CDR1 is SEHNR and CDR2 is FQNEAQ (reference sequence). The CDR3 contains 16 residues. This chain's CDR3 is CASSLESTGRTGELFF. The CDR3 DNA follows: TGTGCCAGCAGCTTAGAAAGTACAGGGCGCACCGGGGAGCTGTTTTTT. Based on the CDR3 plus reference TRBV7-9 and TRBJ2-2, the full variable domain is DTGVSQNPRHKITKRGQNVTFRCDPISEHNRLYWYRQTLGQGPEFLTYFQNEAQLEKSRLLSDRFSAERPKGSFSTLEIQRTEQGDSAMYLCASSLESTGRTGELFFGEGSRLTVL.

This rearrangement joins TRBV5-6 to TRBJ2-1; D may be TRBD1 (5 bases). Germline V gives CDR1 SGHDT, CDR2 YYEEEE. The CDR3 sequence is 15 residues long. V lost 2 bases and J lost 2, with 11 bases in between. The chain's CDR3 is CASSLAGITYNEQFF. CDR3 coding DNA: TGTGCCAGCAGCTTAGCAGGGATAACCTACAATGAGCAGTTCTTC.